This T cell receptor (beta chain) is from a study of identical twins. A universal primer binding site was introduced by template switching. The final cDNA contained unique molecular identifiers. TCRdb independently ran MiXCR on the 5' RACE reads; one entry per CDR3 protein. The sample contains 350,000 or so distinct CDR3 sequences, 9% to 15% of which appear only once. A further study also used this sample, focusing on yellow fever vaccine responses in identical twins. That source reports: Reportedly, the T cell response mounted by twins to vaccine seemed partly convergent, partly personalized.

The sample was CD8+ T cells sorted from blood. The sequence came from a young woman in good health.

The chain's CDR3 is CSASPGTVVLHEQYF. The CDR3 DNA sequence: TGCAGTGCTAGCCCCGGGACAGTGGTGTTGCACGAGCAGTACTTC. This chain connects TRBV20-1 to TRBJ2-7; 7 bases align to TRBD1. The CDR3 runs to 15 residues. The germline gives CDR1 DFQATT, CDR2 SNEGSKA (reference sequence). J lost 5 bases, V lost 3 bases, and 13 bases had no gene match.